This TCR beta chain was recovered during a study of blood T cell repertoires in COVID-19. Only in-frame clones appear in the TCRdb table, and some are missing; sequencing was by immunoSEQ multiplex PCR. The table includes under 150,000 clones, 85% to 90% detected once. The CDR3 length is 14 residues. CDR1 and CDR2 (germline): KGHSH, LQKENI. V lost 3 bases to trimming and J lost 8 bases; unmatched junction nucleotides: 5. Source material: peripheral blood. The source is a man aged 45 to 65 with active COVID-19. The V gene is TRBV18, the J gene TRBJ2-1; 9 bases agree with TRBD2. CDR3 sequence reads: CASSPGLAGHEQFF. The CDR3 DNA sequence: TGTGCCAGCTCACCGGGACTAGCTGGGCATGAGCAGTTCTTC.